These T cell receptor beta chains were read from a single sample in a study of cytomegalovirus exposure and HLA in healthy donors. Produced via immunoSEQ multiplex PCR; TCRdb's table is partial and in-frame only. The sample contains 69,000 or so clones, roughly four fifths of which appear only once. Sequencing was done on a sample of PBMCs. The source is an older woman in good health and CMV-seropositive. CDR3s include the opening cysteine and the closing phenylalanine or tryptophan. Fields, in order: V gene, clone size, D gene, J gene, CDR3 protein, CDR3 DNA. The D gene is left open where the match is weak. Expanded clones get a size class; other rows say once, few or many, or leave the size out.

V gene: TRBV6-6; clone size: -; D gene: -; J gene: TRBJ1-1; CDR3 protein: CASSYKTEMNTEAFF; CDR3 DNA: TGTGCCAGCAGTTATAAGACAGAGATGAACACTGAAGCTTTCTTT
V gene: TRBV5-6; clone size: -; D gene: -; J gene: TRBJ1-3; CDR3 protein: CASSEIGTSGNTIYF; CDR3 DNA: TGTGCCAGCAGCGAGATCGGGACTTCGGGAAACACCATATATTTT
V gene: TRBV7-7; clone size: -; D gene: -; J gene: TRBJ1-2; CDR3 protein: CASSLATTATNYGYTF; CDR3 DNA: TGTGCTAGCAGCTTAGCTACAACCGCAACGAACTATGGCTACACCTTC
V gene: TRBV30; clone size: once; D gene: -; J gene: TRBJ2-3; CDR3 protein: CAWSVGGLGADTQYF; CDR3 DNA: TGTGCCTGGAGTGTTGGAGGTCTTGGGGCAGATACGCAGTATTTT
V gene: TRBV6-1; clone size: -; D gene: TRBD1; J gene: TRBJ2-5; CDR3 protein: CASSEIHGQGTETQYF; CDR3 DNA: TGTGCCAGCAGTGAAATCCATGGACAGGGGACTGAGACCCAGTACTTC
V gene: TRBV30; clone size: -; D gene: TRBD1; J gene: TRBJ2-6; CDR3 protein: CAWSVSDRGFGANVLTF; CDR3 DNA: TGTGCCTGGAGTGTAAGCGACAGGGGGTTCGGGGCCAACGTCCTGACTTTC
V gene: TRBV18; clone size: -; D gene: -; J gene: TRBJ1-1; CDR3 protein: CASSPPKTGNTEAFF; CDR3 DNA: TGTGCCAGCTCACCACCTAAGACAGGGAACACTGAAGCTTTCTTT
V gene: TRBV5-1; clone size: -; D gene: -; J gene: TRBJ2-1; CDR3 protein: CASSLDTHNEQFF; CDR3 DNA: TGCGCCAGCAGCTTGGACACACACAATGAGCAGTTCTTC
V gene: TRBV4-1; clone size: -; D gene: -; J gene: TRBJ1-1; CDR3 protein: CASSERGRGNTEAFF; CDR3 DNA: TGCGCCAGCAGTGAGAGGGGCAGGGGGAACACTGAAGCTTTCTTT
V gene: TRBV7-2; clone size: -; D gene: -; J gene: TRBJ1-5; CDR3 protein: CASSLATGSNQPQHF; CDR3 DNA: TGTGCCAGCAGCTTAGCTACAGGGAGCAATCAGCCCCAGCATTTT
V gene: TRBV30; clone size: -; D gene: -; J gene: TRBJ1-5; CDR3 protein: CAWRISGGNQPQHF; CDR3 DNA: TGTGCCTGGAGGATCTCCGGGGGCAATCAGCCCCAGCATTTT
V gene: TRBV18; clone size: -; D gene: -; J gene: TRBJ1-1; CDR3 protein: CASSQGLGTEAFF; CDR3 DNA: TGTGCCAGCTCCCAGGGTTTAGGCACTGAAGCTTTCTTT
V gene: TRBV6-6; clone size: -; D gene: -; J gene: TRBJ2-1; CDR3 protein: CATLLVAGTYNEQFF; CDR3 DNA: TGTGCCACCCTCCTAGTGGCGGGAACCTACAATGAGCAGTTCTTC
V gene: TRBV5-1; clone size: -; D gene: TRBD2; J gene: TRBJ2-5; CDR3 protein: CASSLASGAQETQYF; CDR3 DNA: TGCGCCAGCAGCTTGGCTAGCGGGGCACAAGAGACCCAGTACTTC
V gene: TRBV5-4; clone size: once; D gene: TRBD1; J gene: TRBJ2-6; CDR3 protein: CASSLGPTGGSGANVLTF; CDR3 DNA: TGTGCCAGCAGCTTGGGGCCCACAGGGGGCTCTGGGGCCAACGTCCTGACTTTC
V gene: TRBV5-5; clone size: -; D gene: -; J gene: TRBJ2-6; CDR3 protein: CATKQATGANVLTF; CDR3 DNA: TGTGCCACCAAGCAGGCTACCGGGGCCAACGTCCTGACTTTC
V gene: TRBV7-9; clone size: -; D gene: -; J gene: TRBJ2-2; CDR3 protein: CASSKRQALANTGELFF; CDR3 DNA: TGTGCCAGCAGCAAGAGACAGGCCCTCGCGAACACCGGGGAGCTGTTTTTT
V gene: TRBV2; clone size: -; D gene: -; J gene: TRBJ1-3; CDR3 protein: CASIPDRSSGNTIYF; CDR3 DNA: TGTGCCAGCATCCCCGACAGGAGCTCTGGAAACACCATATATTTT
V gene: TRBV10-1; clone size: -; D gene: -; J gene: TRBJ2-2; CDR3 protein: CASKPRDTGELFF; CDR3 DNA: TGCGCCAGCAAGCCCCGGGACACCGGGGAGCTGTTTTTT
V gene: TRBV7-2; clone size: -; D gene: TRBD1; J gene: TRBJ2-5; CDR3 protein: CASSGAGTGWETQYF; CDR3 DNA: TGTGCCAGCAGCGGGGCCGGGACAGGGTGGGAGACCCAGTACTTC
V gene: TRBV5-6; clone size: -; D gene: TRBD2; J gene: TRBJ2-1; CDR3 protein: CASSLETSGGFYNEQFF; CDR3 DNA: TGTGCCAGCAGCTTGGAAACTAGCGGGGGATTCTACAATGAGCAGTTCTTC
V gene: TRBV6-5; clone size: -; D gene: TRBD2; J gene: TRBJ2-5; CDR3 protein: CASRPRREETQYF; CDR3 DNA: TGTGCCAGCAGACCGCGGCGGGAGGAGACCCAGTACTTC
V gene: TRBV19; clone size: -; D gene: TRBD1; J gene: TRBJ2-3; CDR3 protein: CASIPRQGFMITDTQYF; CDR3 DNA: TGTGCCAGTATCCCCCGACAGGGGTTTATGATCACAGATACGCAGTATTTT
V gene: TRBV27; clone size: -; D gene: TRBD1; J gene: TRBJ1-1; CDR3 protein: CASSHGTGRGNTEAFF; CDR3 DNA: TGTGCCAGCAGTCACGGGACAGGGAGGGGGAACACTGAAGCTTTCTTT
V gene: TRBV6-5; clone size: -; D gene: TRBD2; J gene: TRBJ2-5; CDR3 protein: CASSYASGGQETQYF; CDR3 DNA: TGTGCCAGCAGTTACGCTAGCGGGGGACAAGAGACCCAGTACTTC
V gene: TRBV10-3; clone size: -; D gene: TRBD1; J gene: TRBJ1-5; CDR3 protein: CAIRETGVDQPQHF; CDR3 DNA: TGTGCCATCAGGGAAACAGGGGTGGATCAGCCCCAGCATTTT
V gene: TRBV7-8; clone size: -; D gene: TRBD2; J gene: TRBJ2-2; CDR3 protein: CASSYHIAGGNTGELFF; CDR3 DNA: TGTGCCAGCAGCTACCACATAGCGGGGGGGAACACCGGGGAGCTGTTTTTT
V gene: TRBV30; clone size: -; D gene: -; J gene: TRBJ2-3; CDR3 protein: CAWGLFSSGSAQYF; CDR3 DNA: TGTGCCTGGGGGCTTTTCTCCTCTGGGTCTGCGCAGTATTTT
V gene: TRBV7-2; clone size: -; D gene: -; J gene: TRBJ1-5; CDR3 protein: CASSLARVGQPQHF; CDR3 DNA: TGTGCCAGCAGCTTAGCCAGGGTTGGTCAGCCCCAGCATTTT
V gene: TRBV5-1; clone size: -; D gene: TRBD2; J gene: TRBJ2-7; CDR3 protein: CASSLGRGGTYEQYF; CDR3 DNA: TGCGCCAGCAGCTTGGGGCGGGGGGGGACATACGAGCAGTACTTC
V gene: TRBV12-5; clone size: -; D gene: -; J gene: TRBJ2-7; CDR3 protein: CASGLGRDKYF; CDR3 DNA: TGTGCTAGTGGTTTGGGCAGGGACAAGTACTTC
V gene: TRBV18; clone size: -; D gene: TRBD1; J gene: TRBJ1-3; CDR3 protein: CASSPTQGVAGNTIYF; CDR3 DNA: TGTGCCAGCTCACCCACACAGGGGGTAGCTGGAAACACCATATATTTT
V gene: TRBV7-2; clone size: -; D gene: -; J gene: TRBJ2-3; CDR3 protein: CASSHTRDTQYF; CDR3 DNA: TGTGCCAGCAGCCATACTAGAGATACGCAGTATTTT
V gene: TRBV7-7; clone size: -; D gene: -; J gene: TRBJ1-3; CDR3 protein: CASSRGSGNTIYF; CDR3 DNA: TGTGCTAGCAGCAGGGGTTCTGGAAACACCATATATTTT
V gene: TRBV30; clone size: -; D gene: -; J gene: TRBJ2-7; CDR3 protein: CAWRAGLRNEQYF; CDR3 DNA: TGTGCCTGGAGGGCGGGGTTAAGGAACGAGCAGTACTTC
V gene: TRBV2; clone size: -; D gene: -; J gene: TRBJ1-5; CDR3 protein: CASSDRDTHNQPQHF; CDR3 DNA: TGTGCCAGCAGCGACCGGGACACCCACAATCAGCCCCAGCATTTT